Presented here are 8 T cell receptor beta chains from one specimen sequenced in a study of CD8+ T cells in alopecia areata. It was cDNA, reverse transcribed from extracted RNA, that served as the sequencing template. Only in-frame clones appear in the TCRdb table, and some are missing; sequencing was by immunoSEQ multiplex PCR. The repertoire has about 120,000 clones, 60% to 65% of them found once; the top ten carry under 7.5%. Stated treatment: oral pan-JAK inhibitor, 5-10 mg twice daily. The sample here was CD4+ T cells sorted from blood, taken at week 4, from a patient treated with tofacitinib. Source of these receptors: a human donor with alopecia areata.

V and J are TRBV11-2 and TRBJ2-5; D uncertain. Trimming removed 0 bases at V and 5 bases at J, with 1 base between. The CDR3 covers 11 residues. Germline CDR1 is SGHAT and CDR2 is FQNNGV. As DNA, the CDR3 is TGTGCCAGCAGCTTAGACGAGACCCAGTACTTC. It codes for CASSLDETQYF.

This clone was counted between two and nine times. In DNA, the CDR3 is TGTGCCAGCAGCACACTAGCGGGAGGCGGTGAGACCCAGTACTTC. Translating gives CASSTLAGGGETQYF. V usage is TRBV5-4 and J usage is TRBJ2-5; 12 bases are a match to TRBD2. Germline trimming cut 4 bases from V and 5 bases from J; bases unmatched to any gene: 6. The CDR3 is 15 amino acids. In germline, CDR1 is SGHNT, CDR2 YYREEE (reference sequence).

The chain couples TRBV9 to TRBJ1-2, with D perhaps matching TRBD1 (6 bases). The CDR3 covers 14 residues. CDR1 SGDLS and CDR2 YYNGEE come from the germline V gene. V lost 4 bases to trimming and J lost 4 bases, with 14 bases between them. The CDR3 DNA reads TGTGCCAGCAGCCCCACGGACAGAGTCTATGGCTACACCTTC. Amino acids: CASSPTDRVYGYTF.

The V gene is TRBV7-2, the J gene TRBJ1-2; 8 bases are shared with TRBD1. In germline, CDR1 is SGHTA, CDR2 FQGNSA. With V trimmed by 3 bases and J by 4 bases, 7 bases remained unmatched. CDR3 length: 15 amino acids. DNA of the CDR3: TGTGCCAGCAGCTTTCCGGGACAGGAGGGCTATGGCTACACCTTC. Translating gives CASSFPGQEGYGYTF.

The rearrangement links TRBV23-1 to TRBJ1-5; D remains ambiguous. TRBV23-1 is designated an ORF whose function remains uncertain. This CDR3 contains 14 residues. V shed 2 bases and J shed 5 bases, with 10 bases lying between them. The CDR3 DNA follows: TGCGCCAGCAGTCAAAATCCTCCGGATCAGCCCCAGCATTTT. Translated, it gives CASSQNPPDQPQHF.

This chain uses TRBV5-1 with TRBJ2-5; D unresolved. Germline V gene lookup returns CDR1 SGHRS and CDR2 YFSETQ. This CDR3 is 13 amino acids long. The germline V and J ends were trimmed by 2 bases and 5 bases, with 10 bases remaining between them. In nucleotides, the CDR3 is TGCGCCAGCAGCTTCCCACAAGCGGAGACCCAGTACTTC. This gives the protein CASSFPQAETQYF.

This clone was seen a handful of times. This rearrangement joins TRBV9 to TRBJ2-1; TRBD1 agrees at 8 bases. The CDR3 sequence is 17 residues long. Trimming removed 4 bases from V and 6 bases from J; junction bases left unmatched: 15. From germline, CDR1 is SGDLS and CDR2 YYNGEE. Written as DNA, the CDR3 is TGTGCCAGCAGCTCTAATCAAAAGGACAGGGTCGGCAATGAGCAGTTCTTC. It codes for CASSSNQKDRVGNEQFF.

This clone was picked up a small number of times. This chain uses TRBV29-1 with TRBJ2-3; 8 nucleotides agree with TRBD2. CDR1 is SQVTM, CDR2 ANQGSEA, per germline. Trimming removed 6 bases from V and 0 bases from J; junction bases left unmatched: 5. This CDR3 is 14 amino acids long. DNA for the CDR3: TGCAGCGTCGGGAGCGGGGGCAGCACAGATACGCAGTATTTT. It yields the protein CSVGSGGSTDTQYF.